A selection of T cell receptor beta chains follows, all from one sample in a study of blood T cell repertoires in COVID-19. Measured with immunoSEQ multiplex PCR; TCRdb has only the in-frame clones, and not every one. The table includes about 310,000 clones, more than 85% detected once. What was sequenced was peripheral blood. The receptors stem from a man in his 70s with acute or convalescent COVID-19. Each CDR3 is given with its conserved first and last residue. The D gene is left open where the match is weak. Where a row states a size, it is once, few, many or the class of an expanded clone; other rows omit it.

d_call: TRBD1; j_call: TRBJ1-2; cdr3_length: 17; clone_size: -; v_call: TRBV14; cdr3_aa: CASSQEWDRTLSHSYTF; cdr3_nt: TGTGCCAGCAGCCAAGAATGGGACAGGACTTTATCTCATAGCTACACCTTC
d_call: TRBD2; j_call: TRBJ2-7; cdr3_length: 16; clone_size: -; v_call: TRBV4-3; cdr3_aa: CASSQVKVAGVNEQYF; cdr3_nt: TGCGCCAGCAGCCAAGTTAAGGTAGCGGGAGTCAACGAGCAGTACTTC
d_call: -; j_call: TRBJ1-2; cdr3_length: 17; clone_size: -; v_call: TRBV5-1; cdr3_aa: CASSLMQGAGTNYGYTF; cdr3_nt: TGCGCCAGCAGCTTAATGCAAGGGGCAGGGACTAACTATGGCTACACCTTC
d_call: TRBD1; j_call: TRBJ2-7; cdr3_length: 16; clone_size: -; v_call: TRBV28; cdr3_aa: CASSLSTGTGGHEQYF; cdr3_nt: TGTGCCAGCAGCCTTTCCACCGGGACAGGGGGACACGAGCAGTACTTC
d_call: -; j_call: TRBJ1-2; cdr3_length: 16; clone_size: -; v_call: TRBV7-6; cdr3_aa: CASSLAGGDVQGGYTF; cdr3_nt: TGTGCCAGCAGCTTAGCAGGGGGGGACGTCCAGGGAGGCTACACCTTC
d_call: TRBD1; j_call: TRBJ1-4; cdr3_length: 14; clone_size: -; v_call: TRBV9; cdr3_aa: CASSADRGYEKLFF; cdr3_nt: TGTGCCAGCAGCGCGGACAGGGGATATGAAAAACTGTTTTTT
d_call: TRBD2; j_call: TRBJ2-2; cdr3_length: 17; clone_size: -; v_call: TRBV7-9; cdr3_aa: CASSLELAGENTGELFF; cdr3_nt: TGTGCCAGCAGCTTAGAGCTAGCGGGGGAGAACACCGGGGAGCTGTTTTTT
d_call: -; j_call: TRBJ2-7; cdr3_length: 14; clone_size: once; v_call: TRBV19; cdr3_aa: CASSPRTDSYEQYF; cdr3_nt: TGTGCCAGTAGTCCGAGGACAGACTCCTACGAGCAGTACTTC
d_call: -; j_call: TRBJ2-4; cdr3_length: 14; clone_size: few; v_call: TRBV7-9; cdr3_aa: CASSESNRDGIQYF; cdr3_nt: TGTGCCAGCAGCGAGTCTAACAGGGACGGCATTCAGTACTTC
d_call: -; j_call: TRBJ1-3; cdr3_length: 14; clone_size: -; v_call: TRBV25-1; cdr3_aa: CASRSTHSGNTIYF; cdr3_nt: TGTGCCAGCAGAAGCACTCACTCTGGAAACACCATATATTTT
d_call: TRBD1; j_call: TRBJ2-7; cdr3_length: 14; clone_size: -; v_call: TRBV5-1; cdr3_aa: CASSFGQGSYEQYF; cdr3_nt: TGCGCCAGCAGCTTCGGACAGGGCTCCTACGAGCAGTACTTC